A single sample gave rise to the 3 T cell receptor beta chains below, sequenced in a study of shared clonotypes between healthy human individuals (dated by TCRdb to 2018 to 2021). For the CD8 naive samples, CD45RO-negative cells were positively selected for CCR7, yielding a CD45RA+CCR7+ population from which TemRA cells were excluded. The method behind the library was the immunoSEQ multiplex PCR assay. As stored in TCRdb, this immuneACCESS dataset retains in-frame rearrangements with V and J assigned. A fraction of the clones does not appear; measured against another copy, unresolved V genes explain less than half of the discrepancy, and the remainder lacks a known reason. The sample yields some 2 million clones; roughly 95% were counted once. The leading ten clones occupy around 1.2% of the sample. Sequencing was performed on naive CD8+ T cells sorted from blood. The sample's cell subset or site, from its label and the paper: CD45RA+CCR7+. The receptors were gathered from a young man in good health.

This clone has a single count. V gene TRBV9 combines with J gene TRBJ2-1; 7 nucleotides agree with TRBD2. Trimming at V came to 0 bases and at J to 5 bases, leaving 8 bases not matched to a gene. Germline V gene data show CDR1 as SGDLS and CDR2 as YYNGEE. The CDR3 is made up of 16 amino acids. The CDR3 nucleotides are TGTGCCAGCAGCGTAGTTCCGTGGGAGGGCGACAATGAGCAGTTCTTC. Amino acid sequence: CASSVVPWEGDNEQFF.

The chain joins TRBV7-6 to TRBJ2-2; TRBD2 might be the D (5 bases). Germline lookup yields CDR1 SGHVS and CDR2 FNYEAQ. This CDR3 comprises 15 residues. The V end was cut by 1 base, the J end by 4 bases, with 10 bases between. The CDR3 region is CASSLVLEGTGELFF. The DNA for the CDR3 is TGTGCCAGCAGCTTAGTATTAGAGGGCACCGGGGAGCTGTTTTTT.

Here the CDR3 reads CASSFQGWETQYF. CDR3 bases: TGTGCCAGCAGCTTTCAGGGTTGGGAGACCCAGTACTTC. The gene calls are TRBV5-6 and TRBJ2-5, with D tentatively TRBD1 (5 bases). The ends were cut back, 2 bases at V and 5 bases at J, with 10 bases in the middle. Germline lookup yields CDR1 SGHDT and CDR2 YYEEEE. The CDR3 runs to 13 residues.